These 5 T cell receptor beta chains share one sample of origin, sequenced in a study of CD8 T cells in ankylosing spondylitis. From the 5' RACE reads, TCRdb called clonotypes with MiXCR, one entry per CDR3 protein. The table has about 250,000 distinct CDR3 sequences, under 35% seen once. The sequencing input was blood, either unsorted or a sorted T cell fraction (not recorded which). The source is a male donor with ankylosing spondylitis or in good health (not recorded which).

J is TRBJ2-6 and V is TRBV10-3; TRBD1 matches at 9 bases. The germline V gene has CDR1 ENHRY and CDR2 SYGVKD. The J segment lost 0 bases and the V segment lost 5 bases, leaving 11 bases of the junction unmatched. The CDR3 sequence is 19 residues long. The CDR3 loop is CAISITEQGAASGANVLTF. CDR3 bases: TGTGCCATCAGTATTACCGAACAGGGGGCGGCCTCTGGGGCCAACGTCCTGACTTTC.

This sequence joins TRBV7-6 and TRBJ2-1, with no clear D. Germline CDR1 is SGHVS and CDR2 is FNYEAQ. CDR3 size: 14 residues. V lost 3 bases to trimming and J lost 4 bases, with 10 bases between them. CDR3 sequence: CASSFLGAYNEQFF. CDR3 in DNA: TGTGCCAGCAGCTTCTTGGGCGCATACAATGAGCAGTTCTTC.

CDR3 region: CASKPYARGQAYEQYF. The CDR3 region has the DNA TGTGCCAGCAAACCTTACGCCAGGGGGCAGGCCTACGAGCAGTACTTC. The V gene is TRBV27, the J gene TRBJ2-7, with 8 bases identical to TRBD1. CDR3 size: 16 residues. The trim removed 7 bases at V and 2 bases at J, leaving 13 bases unmatched. The V gene's germline CDR1 is MNHEY and CDR2 SMNVEV (reference sequence).

In this sample, this clonotype turned up many times. The chain combines TRBV20-1 with TRBJ2-7; D is unresolved. The germline gives CDR1 DFQATT, CDR2 SNEGSKA (reference sequence). Between the trimmed V and J ends, which lost 1 base and 0 bases, there was a span of 7 bases. The CDR3 has 13 amino acids. The CDR3 sequence is CSARGRSSYEQYF. Written as DNA, the CDR3 is TGCAGTGCTAGAGGAAGAAGCTCCTACGAGCAGTACTTC.

This clonotype has only a few counts. The V and J genes are TRBV5-6 and TRBJ2-1, with TRBD2 matching over 13 bases. The germline CDR1 and CDR2 sequences are SGHDT and YYEEEE. V shed 4 bases, J shed 9 bases, and the junction held 10 bases outside the gene matches. The CDR3 runs 16 residues. CDR3 nucleotides: TGTGCCAGCAGCATACAGACTAGCGGGGGGTTTCGTGAGCAGTTCTTC. This gives the protein CASSIQTSGGFREQFF. Filled out from reference TRBV5-6 and TRBJ2-1, the complete variable domain reads DAGVTQSPTHLIKTRGQQVTLRCSPKSGHDTVSWYQQALGQGPQFIFQYYEEEERQRGNFPDRFSGHQFPNYSSELNVNALLLGDSALYLCASSIQTSGGFREQFFGPGTRLTVL.